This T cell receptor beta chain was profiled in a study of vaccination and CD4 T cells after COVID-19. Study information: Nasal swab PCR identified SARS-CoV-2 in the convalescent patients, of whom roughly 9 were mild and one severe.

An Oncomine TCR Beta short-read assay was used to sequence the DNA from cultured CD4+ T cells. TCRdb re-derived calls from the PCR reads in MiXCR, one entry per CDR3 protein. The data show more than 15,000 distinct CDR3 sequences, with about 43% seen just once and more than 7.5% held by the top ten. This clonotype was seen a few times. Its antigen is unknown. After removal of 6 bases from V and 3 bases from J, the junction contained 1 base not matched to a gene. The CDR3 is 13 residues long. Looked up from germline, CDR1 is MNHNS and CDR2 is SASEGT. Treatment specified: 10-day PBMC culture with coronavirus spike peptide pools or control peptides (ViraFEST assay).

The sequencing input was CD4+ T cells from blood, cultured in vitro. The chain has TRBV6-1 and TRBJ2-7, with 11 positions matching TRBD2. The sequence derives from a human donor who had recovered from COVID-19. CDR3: CASRTSGDYEQYF. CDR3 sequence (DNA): TGTGCCAGCAGGACTAGCGGGGACTACGAGCAGTACTTC.